The present TCR beta chain was sequenced within a study of cytomegalovirus exposure and HLA in healthy donors. PCR was performed using 60 Vbeta and 13 Jbeta primers. This table comes from immunoSEQ multiplex PCR, and its TCRdb copy is limited to in-frame clones, with some not included. The sample holds fewer than 130,000 clones, roughly 85% seen once. Germline lookup yields CDR1 MNHEY and CDR2 SMNVEV (reference sequence). The CDR3 contains 15 residues. V was trimmed by 7 bases and J by 4 bases, leaving 16 bases between them. The sequenced sample was PBMCs. This chain uses TRBV27 with TRBJ2-2, with TRBD2 as a possible D gene (5 bases). The origin of this receptor is a woman in her thirties or forties in good health and CMV-seronegative. DNA of the CDR3: TGTGCCAGCATCAAAAGGGAGTCCCTCACCGGGGAGCTGTTTTTT. Translation: CASIKRESLTGELFF.